This T cell receptor beta chain originates from a study of cytomegalovirus exposure and HLA in healthy donors. General study points: The finding came from a later analysis; first-cohort TCR clusters tended to co-occur in the 120 or so validation repertoires.

Regarding this clone: Its matching antigen is unknown.

Libraries were prepared by immunoSEQ multiplex PCR; TCRdb keeps only in-frame clonotypes and omits some of them. The sample holds around 200,000 clones, approximately 86% seen once. The sequence came from a young woman in good health and CMV-seronegative. Source material: PBMCs.

Here the CDR3 DNA reads TGTGCCAGCAGCTCAATCTCGGACAGGCGAGGCACTGAAGCTTTCTTT. This codes for CASSSISDRRGTEAFF. The chain combines TRBV5-4 with TRBJ1-1, with TRBD1 matching 7 bases. The CDR3 spans 16 residues. V was pared by 3 bases and J by 4 bases, with 12 bases of the junction left unmatched. Germline V CDR1 and CDR2: SGHNT, YYREEE (reference sequence).